This entry describes one T cell receptor beta chain. Its antigen is not yet known. Within one base of it there is no much larger clone, and no base qualities were kept. The data were obtained in a study of blood T cells in healthy people across ages (dated by TCRdb to 2013 to 2016). Regarding the research as a whole: Template switching captured roughly one uniquely barcoded TCR beta cDNA molecule per two T cells in model experiments. Using deep sequencing normalized with unique cDNA molecular identifiers, the study measured how TCR beta repertoire diversity changes with age. The donors were divided into four age groups: young (average around 17 years), middle-aged (about 40), aged (approximately 62) and long-lived (approximately 74). To avoid experimental bias, donors of different ages were randomly spread across the sequencing lanes. Using the same blood draw, the study looked at two additional independent replicas of 1 million unique cDNA reads for two donors, one aged 18 to 30 and the other aged 80 or older. The investigation overall reported the following: Observed TCR beta diversity correlated strongly with the percentage of naive T cells measured by flow cytometry. Estimates of total diversity from one million sequenced T cells were regarded as lower bounds and underestimates. Observed TCR beta diversity per million T cells fell roughly linearly with age, and a significant reduction was already apparent by age around 40. The long-lived group showed more naive CD4+ T cells, fewer expanded clones and increased TCR diversity than the aged group, suggesting age selection. Donor CMV infection status was unknown, potentially confounding age-related changes in expanded clonotypes. Since profiling was done on bulk unsorted PBMCs, naive and antigen-experienced compartments could not be conclusively compared.

From cysteine to phenylalanine, the CDR3 is 12 amino acids long. The retained sequence is limited to the CDR3, 36 bases, with the frame set at the first base. Via the germline V gene, CDR1 is SGHRS and CDR2 YFSETQ. V is cut by 4 bases and J by 5 bases, and the space between the germline ends is 9 bases. The donors were around 39 Caucasian individuals from Russia, aged roughly 6 to 100 years, who were systemically healthy. Approximately 10 milliliters of peripheral blood were collected from each donor into EDTA-treated Vacutainer tubes. Ficoll-Paque density-gradient centrifugation was used to isolate PBMCs, with at least 6 million per sample. Total RNA was extracted from PBMCs with Trizol reagent, with at least 6 micrograms obtained per sample. For every donor, an aliquot of PBMCs went through flow cytometry to measure the percentages of naive CD45RAhigh/CD27high T cells. Libraries came from 5' RACE. Instrument on record: Illumina HiSeq 2500. A second PCR of roughly 6 to 11 cycles was run with a J-beta primer mix and a sample-barcoded 5' primer. Each TCR beta cDNA molecule received a unique molecular identifier from a template-switch 5' adaptor carrying 12 random nucleotides. Each sample yielded at least 3 million CDR3-containing paired-end reads. All of the RNA was converted into first-strand cDNA using the Mint cDNA synthesis kit, with a TRBC-specific oligonucleotide serving as the primer. After uracil-DNA glycosylase treatment, a first 18-cycle PCR used universal primers M1SS and BC2_uni_R on all cDNA. The paper's data handling went like this. Normalization of each sample was performed by random selection of 1 million high-quality reads, each carrying a distinct molecular identifier. Instead of being binned into consensus sequences, reads that shared molecular identifiers were thrown out. MiTCR, set to a Q25 quality threshold and the strictest error-elimination algorithm, was used for CDR3 identification, clonotype clustering and error correction. A nonparametric unseen species model with Euler transformation was used to estimate lower-bound total TCR beta diversity. TCRdb reworked the public reads: Q25 trimming with fastp, MiXCR clone assembly, productive beta chains retained. Here each entry gathers all rows of one CDR3 protein and keeps the most common genes and DNA. It is TCRdb's table, rather than the study itself, that gives the V and J calls and clone size. The sample table shows fewer than 900,000 distinct CDR3 sequences, and over 45% are seen once. The ten largest clonotypes hold under 35% of the sample.

The TCR originated in a woman aged 55-75 years in good health. In this chain, TRBV5-1 is recombined with TRBJ2-5, with TRBD1 tentatively as D gene (6 bases match). The sequencing sample was made of blood. CDR3 sequence: CASSTDRETQYF. The DNA reads as follows: TGCGCCAGCAGCACAGACAGGGAGACCCAGTACTTC.